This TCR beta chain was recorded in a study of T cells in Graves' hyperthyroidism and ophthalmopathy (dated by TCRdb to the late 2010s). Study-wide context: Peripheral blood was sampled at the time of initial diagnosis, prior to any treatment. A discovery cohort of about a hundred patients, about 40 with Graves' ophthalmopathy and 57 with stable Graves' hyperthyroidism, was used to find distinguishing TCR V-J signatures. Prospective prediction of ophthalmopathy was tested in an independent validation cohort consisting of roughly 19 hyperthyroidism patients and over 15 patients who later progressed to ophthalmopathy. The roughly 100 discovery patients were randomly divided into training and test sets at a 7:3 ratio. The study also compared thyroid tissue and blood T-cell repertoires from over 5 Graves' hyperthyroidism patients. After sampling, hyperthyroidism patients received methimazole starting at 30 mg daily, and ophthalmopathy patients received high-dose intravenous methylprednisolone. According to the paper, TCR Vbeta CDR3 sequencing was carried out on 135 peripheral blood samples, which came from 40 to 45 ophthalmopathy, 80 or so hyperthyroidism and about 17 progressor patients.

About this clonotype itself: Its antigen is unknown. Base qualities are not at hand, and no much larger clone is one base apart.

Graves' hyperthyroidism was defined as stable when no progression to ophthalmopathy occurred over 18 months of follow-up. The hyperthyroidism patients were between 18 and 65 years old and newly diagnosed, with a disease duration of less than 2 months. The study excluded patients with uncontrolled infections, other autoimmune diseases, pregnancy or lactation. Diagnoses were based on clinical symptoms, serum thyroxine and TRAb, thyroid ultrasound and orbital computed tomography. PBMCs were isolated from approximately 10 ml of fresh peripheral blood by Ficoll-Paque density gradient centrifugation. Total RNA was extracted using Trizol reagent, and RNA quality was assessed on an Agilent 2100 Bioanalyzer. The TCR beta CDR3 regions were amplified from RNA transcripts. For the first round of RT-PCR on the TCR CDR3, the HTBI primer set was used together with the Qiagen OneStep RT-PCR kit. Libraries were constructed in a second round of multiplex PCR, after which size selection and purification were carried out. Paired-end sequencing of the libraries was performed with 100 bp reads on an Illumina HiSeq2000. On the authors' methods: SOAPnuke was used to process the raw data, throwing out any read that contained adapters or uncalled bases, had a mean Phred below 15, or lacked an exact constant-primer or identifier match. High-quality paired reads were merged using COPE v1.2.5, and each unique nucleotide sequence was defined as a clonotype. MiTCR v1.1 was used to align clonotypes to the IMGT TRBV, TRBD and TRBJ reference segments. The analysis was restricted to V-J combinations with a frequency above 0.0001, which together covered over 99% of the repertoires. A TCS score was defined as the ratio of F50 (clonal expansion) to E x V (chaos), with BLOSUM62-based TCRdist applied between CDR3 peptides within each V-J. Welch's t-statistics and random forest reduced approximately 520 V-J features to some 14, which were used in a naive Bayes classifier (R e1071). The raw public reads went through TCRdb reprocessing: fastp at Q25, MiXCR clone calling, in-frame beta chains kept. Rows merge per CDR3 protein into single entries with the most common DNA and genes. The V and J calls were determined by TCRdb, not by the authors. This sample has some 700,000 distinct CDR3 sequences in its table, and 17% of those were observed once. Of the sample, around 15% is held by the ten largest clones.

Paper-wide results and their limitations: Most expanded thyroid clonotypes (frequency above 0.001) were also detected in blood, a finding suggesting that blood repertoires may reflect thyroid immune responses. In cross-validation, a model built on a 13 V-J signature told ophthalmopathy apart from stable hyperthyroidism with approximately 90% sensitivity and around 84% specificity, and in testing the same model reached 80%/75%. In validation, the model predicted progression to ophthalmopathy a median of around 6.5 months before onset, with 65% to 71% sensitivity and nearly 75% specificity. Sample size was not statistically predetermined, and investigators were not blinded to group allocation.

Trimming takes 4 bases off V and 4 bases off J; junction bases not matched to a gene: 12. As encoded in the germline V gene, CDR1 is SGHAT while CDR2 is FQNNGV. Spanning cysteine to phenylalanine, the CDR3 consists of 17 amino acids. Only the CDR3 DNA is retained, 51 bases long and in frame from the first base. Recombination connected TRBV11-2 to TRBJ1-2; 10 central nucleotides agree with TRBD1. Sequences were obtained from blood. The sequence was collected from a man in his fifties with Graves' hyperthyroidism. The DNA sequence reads TGTGCCAGCAGCTCCGGTTGGACCGGGACAGGGGTCTATGGCTACACCTTC. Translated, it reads CASSSGWTGTGVYGYTF.